This TCR beta chain was identified in a study of blood T cells in healthy people across ages. This clonotype has only a few counts. Deletions cut 0 bases from V and 3 bases from J, with 15 bases between. The CDR3 sequence is 16 residues long. Per the germline V gene, CDR1 is MNHEY and CDR2 is SMNVEV (reference sequence). Through a sample-barcoded 5' primer and a J-beta primer mix, a second PCR was run for about 6 to 11 cycles. The authors tagged each cDNA molecule using a template-switch adaptor with 12 random nucleotides. TCRdb reanalysed the 5' RACE reads using MiXCR and keeps one entry per CDR3 protein. This sample has over 1.5 million distinct CDR3 sequences, with 49% found just once.

Sequencing was done on a sample of blood. The chain links TRBV27 to TRBJ2-7, with D perhaps TRBD1 or TRBD2 (6 bases each). This clonotype originated in a woman aged 40 to 50 in good health. CDR3 sequence: CASSLSGGANLYEQYF. The CDR3 nucleotides read TGTGCCAGCAGTTTATCCGGGGGCGCCAACCTCTACGAGCAGTACTTC.